Listed here is a single T cell receptor beta chain. Some clones are missing from TCRdb's copy, which holds only in-frame ones; the method was immunoSEQ multiplex PCR. Here the sample spans under 1,900,000 clones, approximately 98.5% being singletons. The length of the CDR3 is 12 residues. Trimming stripped 9 bases from V and 0 bases from J, with 9 bases between. Per germline, CDR1 SNHLY and CDR2 FYNNEI. This entry is derived from a study of shared clonotypes between healthy human individuals. The chain uses TRBV2 and TRBJ2-7, with D perhaps TRBD2 (5 bases). Material for sequencing was naive CD4+ T cells sorted from blood. Subset: CD45RA+ positively selected. This clonotype was obtained from a young man in good health. The CDR3 bases are TGTGCCAGTTTGAGGGACTCCTACGAGCAGTACTTC. As protein: CASLRDSYEQYF. The full variable domain, in which reference TRBV2 and TRBJ2-7 provide the parts outside the CDR3, is EPEVTQTPSHQVTQMGQEVILRCVPISNHLYFYWYRQILGQKVEFLVSFYNNEISEKSEIFDDQFSVERPDGSNFTLKIRSTKLEDSAMYFCASLRDSYEQYFGPGTRLTVT.